The subject of this entry is one T cell receptor beta chain. What this receptor recognizes is not known. No much larger clonotype is one base removed from it; base qualities were not supplied. The CDR3 regions of human TCRbeta chains were analyzed by immunosequencing. Per the authors' processing: TCRs in the repertoires were compared against a reference library of SARS-CoV-2-specific TCRs that had been generated with the MIRA antigen-specificity platform. Breadth was defined as the fraction of unique TCRs that were SARS-CoV-2-associated. Depth was defined as the fraction of total T cells that were SARS-CoV-2-associated. Using the MIRA data, each spike-specific TCR was assigned both to the spike region to which the TCR was reactive and to a CD4 or CD8 class. Log10-transformed breadth and depth values were compared by one-way ANOVA with Sidak's multiple comparisons tests. The table was pulled from immuneACCESS by TCRdb, which kept in-frame rearrangements only. Such tables lose some clones; where checked, under half of the loss comes from unresolved V genes, and the rest has no known cause. Clonal size and the V and J genes are those of that table, whereas D and trimming came from the DNA. The sample table contains roughly 180,000 clones; only one count was recorded for just over 90% of them. 1.3% of the sample is held by the ten biggest clonotypes.

These data belong to a study of T cell responses to AZD1222 COVID-19 vaccine (dated by TCRdb to 2020 to 2023). General notes on the study: TCR sequencing covered roughly 230 trial participants: 200 to 210 given two doses of AZD1222 and around 25 given two doses of MenACWY control vaccine. Trial participants were enrolled by age into 18-55, 56-69 and 70-plus year subgroups, with around 140, 26 and 57 TCR-sequenced participants respectively.

The label giving this sample's time point can be read as: about 28 days (+/-7) after the second vaccine dose. Because spike-specific TCR depth and breadth did not differ between the two schedules, AZD1222 recipients who got a second dose at roughly 4 weeks were pooled with those who got a second dose at roughly 12 weeks. Vaccinee samples came from UK trials COV001 and COV002, including a single-blind randomized controlled phase 2/3 trial of AZD1222 (ChAdOx1 nCoV-19) in healthy adults. Trial participant PBMC samples were collected at day 0 and day 28 after the second dose for TCRbeta chain sequencing. Results and caveats for the whole study, not just this receptor: Conclusions about previously exposed vaccinees are limited, since just five or six AZD1222 recipients were seropositive for SARS-CoV-2 at baseline. Epitopes outside the regions mutated in the B.1.351 and B.1.1.7 variants were reportedly recognized by nearly half of the unique spike-specific TCRs. After two AZD1222 doses, spike-specific TCR breadth and depth were significantly higher than at day 0 and than in MenACWY recipients. Because no day 14 peak-response samples were available, the repertoires could be characterized only after the peak T cell response. In the small 56-69-year group, the increase in depth fell short of significance, most likely because of low power. Participants were mostly white British and included more females than males, and it was suggested by the authors that clonal diversity may have been underestimated. Vaccine-associated CD4 TCRs spanned the whole spike protein, with dominant responses in regions 160-218 and 743-854.

The CDR3 runs 13 amino acids, cysteine and phenylalanine included. The only DNA kept is the CDR3, 39 bases in frame from the first base. The junction carries 13 bases between V and J, which are trimmed by 8 bases and 6 bases respectively. The germline V gene (reference sequence) specifies MNHNY as CDR1 and SVGAGI as CDR2. The receptor was isolated from an adult who received the AZD1222 COVID-19 vaccine. The source material was peripheral blood, sampled 28 days after the second AZD1222 dose. The chain joins TRBV6-6 to TRBJ1-4; the D gene identity is not certain. The CDR3 sequence is CASGNSGYEKLFF. The nucleotides are TGTGCCAGCGGGAATTCCGGATATGAAAAACTGTTTTTT.